The rows below give T cell receptor beta chains drawn from one sample of a study of T cells expressing NK-cell markers. One entry per CDR3 protein, without DNA, is what TCRdb gives after re-calling the 5' RACE reads. The listing records some 600,000 distinct CDR3 sequences. The sequenced sample was blood T cells: a sorted CD56 or NKG2C T cell subset, CD4+ or CD8+ T cells, or bulk PBMC T cells (not recorded which). Receptor source: a man aged 18 to 29 in good health. Each CDR3 is given with its conserved first and last residue.

j_call v_call cdr3_aa
TRBJ1-3 TRBV12-3/TRBV12-4 CASSPPGRRGNTIYF
TRBJ2-3 TRBV30 CAWSSGIADTQYF
TRBJ2-1 TRBV7-9 CASSLPGLAGGGEQFF
TRBJ2-1 TRBV27 CASSLEEGSDNEQFF
TRBJ2-5 TRBV20-1 CSASPGAGRETQYF
TRBJ2-3 TRBV12-3/TRBV12-4 CASSFQRVWGDTQYF
TRBJ1-5 TRBV12-3/TRBV12-4 CASSLEVSNQPQHF
TRBJ2-1 TRBV7-8 CASSVGTVVNEQFF
TRBJ2-7 TRBV6-1 CATSRTYEQYF
TRBJ2-2 TRBV7-6 CASSLAPETGNTGELFF
TRBJ2-5 TRBV5-1 CASSLKSSSETQYF
TRBJ1-5 TRBV28 CASSSGTLQPQHF
TRBJ2-1 TRBV20-1 CSAPRGVTSGYNEQFF
TRBJ2-7 TRBV29-1 CSVAGTPYEQYF
TRBJ2-6 TRBV6-2/TRBV6-3 CAVKGADAGANVLTF
TRBJ2-5 TRBV24-1 CATSTPFDRQETQYF
TRBJ2-5 TRBV3-1 CASSQDLVGSPTQYF
TRBJ2-2 TRBV27 CASRTRPGDTGELFF
TRBJ2-3 TRBV4-2 CASSQDSMGTDTQYF
TRBJ2-1 TRBV6-1 CASSEALWSGANEQFF
TRBJ1-5 TRBV7-2 CASSFFTSNQPQHF
TRBJ2-1 TRBV6-4 CASRETGLGVNEQFF
TRBJ2-1 TRBV11-3 CASSAEYNEQFF
TRBJ2-1 TRBV7-9 CASSLDTLAVEQFF
TRBJ2-5 TRBV7-2 CASSDRARETQYF
TRBJ2-1 TRBV12-3/TRBV12-4 CASSQRTGGSYNEQFF
TRBJ2-1 TRBV11-1 CASSLEGVTPRKGNEQFF
TRBJ1-3 TRBV20-1 CSARVTSSGNTIYF
TRBJ1-5 TRBV11-1 CASSLGLGQPQHF
TRBJ2-6 TRBV4-2 CASSPGTSLPGANVLTF
TRBJ2-1 TRBV12-3/TRBV12-4 CASSPMTGLNNEQFF
TRBJ2-1 TRBV5-1 CASSFLDIENEQFF
TRBJ2-7 TRBV15 CATSRGGTGYEQYF
TRBJ2-1 TRBV30 CACSGTGGRNEQFF
TRBJ2-1 TRBV7-6 CASSLTTAGNEQFF
TRBJ2-1 TRBV20-1 CSARGILTKGNEQFF
TRBJ2-5 TRBV7-6 CASSLIYLARETQYF
TRBJ2-2 TRBV29-1 CSVGTRGNTGELFF
TRBJ2-5 TRBV12-3/TRBV12-4 CATQGTRAQETQYF
TRBJ2-5 TRBV4-2 CASSQDPTGGEETQYF
TRBJ1-6 TRBV12-3/TRBV12-4 CASSFRRDNSPLHF
TRBJ1-1 TRBV18 CASSPSGTTNTEAFF
TRBJ2-1 TRBV5-6 CASSLGVGGSGNEQFF
TRBJ2-1 TRBV12-3/TRBV12-4 CASSLSGGGFEQFF